The 28 T cell receptor beta chains given below trace back to one sample, sequenced in a study of shared clonotypes between healthy human individuals. The data were produced by immunoSEQ multiplex PCR, yet TCRdb's version contains in-frame clones alone and is incomplete. The sample lists around 2.5 million clones; roughly 93% were seen once. The sample was naive CD4+ T cells from PBMCs. This sample's subset: CD45RA+ positively selected. Receptors originate from a man aged 18-30 years in good health. Some clones in this sample may be carry-over from other donors' samples.

V is TRBV28 and J is TRBJ2-7, with 9 bases aligning to TRBD1. V lost 6 bases and J lost 5; bases outside the gene matches: 8. The CDR3 is 14 residues long. The V gene's germline CDR1 is MDHEN and CDR2 SYDVKM. CDR3 coding DNA: TGTGCCAGCAGCCCGGGACAGGGACGTGACGAGCAGTACTTC. This gives the protein CASSPGQGRDEQYF.

The CDR3, as DNA: TGTGCCAGCTCCCCGGAACCCATGAACACTGAAGCTTTCTTT. Translating it yields CASSPEPMNTEAFF. The rearrangement joins TRBV2 to TRBJ1-1; D unclear. CDR1 SNHLY and CDR2 FYNNEI come from the germline V gene. The V gene lost 8 bases and the J gene lost 0 bases, with 13 bases spanning the gap. The CDR3 runs 14 residues.

To note about this clone: Other DNA sequences in the sample encode the same CDR3. The chain joins TRBV6-1 to TRBJ1-5, with a weak D call TRBD1 (5 bases). The CDR3 runs to 11 residues. CDR1 and CDR2 (germline): MNHNS, SASEGT. V lost 4 bases to trimming and J lost 10 bases, with 8 bases between them. The DNA of the CDR3 is TGTGCCAGCAGTGTTGGGGGACCCCAGCATTTT. Protein product: CASSVGGPQHF.

The rearrangement uses TRBV11-2 and TRBJ2-2; TRBD2 agrees at 11 bases. This CDR3 is 17 amino acids long. CDR1 and CDR2 (germline): SGHAT, FQNNGV. V dropped 5 bases and J dropped 4; count of bases not matched to a gene: 9. DNA of the CDR3: TGTGCCAGCAGCACATTCCCGGGACTAGCGGCCACCGGGGAGCTGTTTTTT. It is translated as CASSTFPGLAATGELFF.

This clone was observed once. This rearrangement joins TRBV11-3 to TRBJ1-4; 7 nucleotides match TRBD1. The ends lost 4 bases at V and 6 bases at J; junction bases unmatched: 8. CDR1 is SGHNT and CDR2 is YENEEA in the germline V gene. This CDR3 has 15 residues. The CDR3 loop reads CASSSRQGQDEKLFF. The CDR3 DNA follows: TGTGCCAGCAGCTCTAGACAGGGCCAGGATGAAAAACTGTTTTTT.

As to this clone: Other DNA sequences in the sample encode the same CDR3. V usage is TRBV5-1 and J usage is TRBJ1-1, with D unclear. The CDR3 spans 16 residues. With 4 bases removed from V and 0 bases from J, the gap between germline ends came to 16 bases. Germline CDR1 and CDR2: SGHRS and YFSETQ. This CDR3 is CASSPLTGRLNTEAFF. The CDR3 DNA reads as TGCGCCAGCAGCCCCCTTACCGGACGGCTGAACACTGAAGCTTTCTTT.

V is TRBV11-2 and J is TRBJ2-7; D is undetermined. V shed 4 bases and J shed 4 bases, with 5 bases lying between them. The CDR3 contains 11 residues. Germline V gives CDR1 SGHAT, CDR2 FQNNGV. CDR3 DNA: TGTGCCAGCAGCTCAATATACGAGCAGTACTTC. Protein: CASSSIYEQYF.

The V and J genes are TRBV28 and TRBJ2-6; 8 bases fit TRBD1. Germline CDR1 and CDR2: MDHEN and SYDVKM. The CDR3 spans 16 residues. V shed 9 bases and J 4 bases; nucleotides not matched to a gene: 11. Here the CDR3 DNA reads TGTGCCAGTCGGACAGGGACGGCCCTCGGGGCCAACGTCCTGACTTTC. Translating gives CASRTGTALGANVLTF.

V and J are TRBV5-5 and TRBJ1-2; 7 bases fit TRBD1. The CDR3 runs to 16 residues. The ends lost 4 bases at V and 6 bases at J; junction bases unmatched: 15. Germline V gives CDR1 SGHKS, CDR2 YYEKEE (reference sequence). CDR3 in amino acids: CASSARRGTAKDGYTF. In nucleotides, the CDR3 is TGTGCCAGCAGCGCCCGGAGGGGGACAGCCAAGGATGGCTACACCTTC.

This chain uses TRBV12-5 with TRBJ1-2; D remains unclear. The CDR3 sequence is 18 residues long. The germline CDR1 and CDR2 sequences are LGHNT and FRNRAP. V was shortened by 5 bases and J by 1 base, with 23 bases between the two germline ends. DNA for the CDR3: TGTGCTAGTGGTCCTTCCCTTACCGGACGCCCCTTTAACTATGGCTACACCTTC. This gives the protein CASGPSLTGRPFNYGYTF.

A word on this clone: Other DNA sequences in the same sample also yield this CDR3. The chain has TRBV7-3 and TRBJ1-1; TRBD1 matches 7 bases. CDR3 length: 15 amino acids. The ends lost 5 bases at V and 0 bases at J; junction bases unmatched: 6. CDR1 and CDR2 (germline): SGHTA, FQGTGA. This chain's CDR3 is CASSPSGTVNTEAFF. The CDR3 nucleotides are TGTGCCAGCAGCCCCTCCGGGACAGTGAACACTGAAGCTTTCTTT.

This chain joins TRBV7-2 and TRBJ2-7; 7 positions match TRBD2. Trimming removed 5 bases from V and 0 bases from J; junction bases left unmatched: 7. The CDR3 covers 15 residues. Germline lookup yields CDR1 SGHTA and CDR2 FQGNSA. CDR3 residues: CASSHTSAASYEQYF. DNA of the CDR3: TGTGCCAGCAGCCACACTAGCGCCGCCTCCTACGAGCAGTACTTC.

This clone occurred once. This chain links TRBV28 with TRBJ2-5, with TRBD2 matching 12 bases. Germline V gene data show CDR1 as MDHEN and CDR2 as SYDVKM. The CDR3 runs 18 residues. Germline trimming cut 6 bases from V and 4 bases from J; bases unmatched to any gene: 15. The DNA for the CDR3 is TGTGCCAGCAGGCTAGCTACCCGGACTAGCGGGAATCCAGAGACCCAGTACTTC. Translating gives CASRLATRTSGNPETQYF.

The sample holds one count of this clone. The rearrangement uses TRBV28 and TRBJ2-1; 8 bases agree with TRBD2. Trimming removed 5 bases from V and 8 bases from J; junction bases left unmatched: 8. CDR3 size: 14 residues. Germline CDR1 reads MDHEN; CDR2 reads SYDVKM. As DNA, the CDR3 is TGTGCCAGCAGTCCCGGGACTAGTTTGTATGAGCAGTTCTTC. Its translation is CASSPGTSLYEQFF. The full variable domain, in which reference TRBV28 and TRBJ2-1 provide the parts outside the CDR3, is DVKVTQSSRYLVKRTGEKVFLECVQDMDHENMFWYRQDPGLGLRLIYFSYDVKMKEKGDIPEGYSVSREKKERFSLILESASTNQTSMYLCASSPGTSLYEQFFGPGTRLTVL.

Concerning this clone itself: At the DNA level, this CDR3 is encoded by other sequences in the same sample as well. The gene calls are TRBV6-5 and TRBJ2-1, with a tentative D call TRBD2 (6 bases). Germline V gene lookup returns CDR1 MNHEY and CDR2 SVGAGI. This CDR3 has 15 amino acids. V lost 0 bases to trimming and J lost 0 bases, with 6 bases between them. CDR3 amino acids: CASSYSGSSYNEQFF. Here the CDR3 DNA reads TGTGCCAGCAGTTACTCCGGGAGCTCCTACAATGAGCAGTTCTTC.

V and J are TRBV28 and TRBJ2-7; tentatively, D is TRBD2 (6 bases). The CDR3 sequence is 14 residues long. V lost 6 bases, J lost 0 bases, and 12 bases lay in between. Looked up from germline, CDR1 is MDHEN and CDR2 is SYDVKM. The CDR3 protein is CASSPRRGSYEQYF. CDR3 sequence (DNA): TGTGCCAGCAGCCCTCGGCGGGGCTCCTACGAGCAGTACTTC.

The chain joins TRBV29-1 to TRBJ1-1; D remains ambiguous. The germline gives CDR1 SQVTM, CDR2 ANQGSEA. Trimming stripped 7 bases from V and 4 bases from J, with 16 bases between. CDR3 size: 13 residues. The CDR3 DNA reads TGCAGCGCCGAAGGACCGACGGGCACTGAAGCTTTCTTT. Its translation is CSAEGPTGTEAFF. The complete variable domain, with remaining parts taken from reference TRBV29-1 and TRBJ1-1, reads SAVISQKPSRDICQRGTSLTIQCQVDSQVTMMFWYRQQPGQSLTLIATANQGSEATYESGFVIDKFPISRPNLTFSTLTVSNMSPEDSSIYLCSAEGPTGTEAFFGQGTRLTVV.

V and J are TRBV6-1 and TRBJ2-3; 7 nucleotides line up with TRBD2. Germline CDR1 and CDR2: MNHNS and SASEGT. The CDR3 spans 15 residues. V was pared by 3 bases and J by 3 bases, with 6 bases of the junction left unmatched. The CDR3 region is CASSETSPATDTQYF. CDR3 coding DNA: TGTGCCAGCAGTGAGACTAGCCCTGCTACAGATACGCAGTATTTT.

This chain uses TRBV6-1 with TRBJ2-7; 8 bases agree with TRBD2. This CDR3 is built from 13 residues. The junction had 9 bases not matched to a gene; V was cut back by 3 bases and J by 11 bases. Germline V gene data show CDR1 as MNHNS and CDR2 as SASEGT. The CDR3 region has the DNA TGTGCCAGCAGTGACGGACTAGCACTACTTAAGTACTTC. Protein: CASSDGLALLKYF.

The chain has TRBV6-4 and TRBJ2-5; 7 nucleotides agree with TRBD2. This CDR3 contains 15 residues. V shed 6 bases and J 2 bases; nucleotides not matched to a gene: 9. The V gene's germline CDR1 is MRHNA and CDR2 SNTAGT. For the CDR3, the DNA is TGTGCCAGCAGCGCCCCAATCGGGGGGCAAGAGACCCAGTACTTC. Translated: CASSAPIGGQETQYF.

The chain links TRBV9 to TRBJ1-2; D remains ambiguous. V was pared by 4 bases and J by 8 bases, with 15 bases between. Per germline, CDR1 SGDLS and CDR2 YYNGEE. The CDR3 is made up of 13 amino acids. The CDR3 reads CASSHGPPSGYTF. The DNA for the CDR3 is TGTGCCAGCAGCCACGGGCCCCCATCGGGCTACACCTTC. Full variable domain (remainder filled in from reference TRBV9 and TRBJ1-2): DSGVTQTPKHLITATGQRVTLRCSPRSGDLSVYWYQQSLDQGLQFLIQYYNGEERAKGNILERFSAQQFPDLHSELNLSSLELGDSALYFCASSHGPPSGYTFGSGTRLTVV.

Comments on this clone: In the same sample, other DNA sequences code for this CDR3. The chain couples TRBV5-1 to TRBJ2-7; TRBD1 is a possible D gene (5 bases). This CDR3 has 12 amino acids. Trimming took off 4 bases at V and 4 bases at J, with 9 bases between the two ends. Germline CDR1 reads SGHRS; CDR2 reads YFSETQ. The CDR3 region is CASSGQGYEQYF. DNA of the CDR3: TGCGCCAGCAGCGGGCAGGGTTACGAGCAGTACTTC.

The V call is TRBV4-1, the J call TRBJ1-2; D is undetermined. Germline loops: CDR1 MGHRA, CDR2 YSYEKL. This CDR3 is 17 amino acids long. Trimming removed 0 bases at V and 8 bases at J, with 22 bases between. Here the CDR3 reads CASSQDANKVKVDGYTF. In DNA, the CDR3 is TGCGCCAGCAGCCAAGATGCAAACAAAGTGAAGGTAGACGGCTACACCTTC.

This sequence joins TRBV23-1 and TRBJ1-1; D may be TRBD1 (5 bases). TRBV23-1 is labeled an ORF, and its function is uncertain. The CDR3 covers 14 residues. The V end lost 3 bases, the J end lost 1 base, and 9 bases lay between the germline ends. The CDR3 sequence is CASSHRVPNTEAFF. DNA for the CDR3: TGCGCCAGCAGTCACAGGGTCCCGAACACTGAAGCTTTCTTT.

This chain connects TRBV9 to TRBJ2-5, with D tentatively TRBD2 (6 bases). In germline, CDR1 is SGDLS, CDR2 YYNGEE. This CDR3 contains 14 residues. Trimming took 0 bases from V and 5 from J, leaving 11 bases between them. In DNA form, the CDR3 reads TGTGCCAGCAGCGTAGGGGGGGTTAGTGAGACCCAGTACTTC. Translated: CASSVGGVSETQYF.

The chain joins TRBV9 to TRBJ2-2; D is unclear. V shed 0 bases and J shed 2 bases, with 8 bases lying between them. CDR1 and CDR2 from the germline V gene are SGDLS and YYNGEE. This CDR3 has 15 amino acids. This CDR3 reads CASSVVGQNTGELFF. CDR3 DNA: TGTGCCAGCAGCGTAGTTGGCCAAAACACCGGGGAGCTGTTTTTT.

The gene calls are TRBV7-9 and TRBJ1-3; TRBD1 might be the D (6 bases). There are 16 residues in the CDR3. CDR1 SEHNR and CDR2 FQNEAQ come from the germline V gene (reference sequence). The germline V and J ends were trimmed by 1 base and 0 bases, with 10 bases remaining between them. The CDR3 loop reads CASSLDRDLSGNTIYF. The CDR3 DNA reads as TGTGCCAGCAGCTTAGACAGGGATCTCTCTGGAAACACCATATATTTT.

Concerning this clone: An end of the junction differs from the germline gene, which may be a read error. Different DNA sequences within this sample yield the same CDR3. The rearrangement uses TRBV2 and TRBJ2-7, with 8 bases identical to TRBD1. The CDR3 extends over 14 amino acids. Germline assignment: CDR1 SNHLY and CDR2 FYNNEI. CDR3 sequence (DNA): TGCGCCAGCAGTGACCAGGGGGCGTTCTACGAGCAGTACTTC. Its protein product is CASSDQGAFYEQYF.